The entry below gives a single T cell receptor (beta chain) sequence along with its context. The antigen remains unidentified. TRB amplification used 250 ng of peripheral blood genomic DNA. These data belong to a study of T cell clusters in autoimmune cytopenias. Germline assignment: CDR1 MNHEY and CDR2 SVGAGI. The CDR3 sequence is 14 residues long. TRB rearrangements were amplified by touch-down multiplex PCR with mixed TRB-A/B primers. TCRdb re-called the multiplex PCR reads; one entry per CDR3 protein, DNA not given. Its table records several thousand distinct CDR3 sequences. General study results and limits: Primary autoimmune cytopenia patients appeared to lack physiological T cell clusters present in healthy donors. The T cell clusters came from computational analysis alone and lack functional validation.

Separately, the same data were catalogued under a study of T cell repertoires in aging, cancer and after chemotherapy. That source reports: Over several months to years, re-sampled healthy donor repertoires clearly shared clones. In cancer patients, declining TCR diversity with age involved lost richness and lost evenness.

This TCR was recovered from a human donor in good health. V usage is TRBV6-5 and J usage is TRBJ2-1; there is no DNA to check the TCRdb D call of TRBD1. Sequencing was carried out using peripheral blood. CDR3 sequence reads: CASSAETGYNEQFF.